This TCR beta chain was sequenced in a study of cytomegalovirus exposure and HLA in healthy donors. PCR involved 60 Vbeta and 13 Jbeta primers. Assay: immunoSEQ multiplex PCR; the TCRdb copy retains only in-frame clones and omits some. There are around 150,000 clones in the sample; roughly three quarters occur only once, and 2.2% lies in the top ten. Germline CDR1 and CDR2: MGHRA and YSYEKL. V was shortened by 5 bases and J by 7 bases, with 15 bases between the two germline ends. This CDR3 spans 14 amino acids. The sequencing input was PBMCs. This clonotype originated in a man aged 25 to 45 in good health and CMV-seronegative. This rearrangement joins TRBV4-1 to TRBJ1-5, with D possibly being TRBD1 (6 bases). CDR3 loop: CASSLTGIGQPQHF. The CDR3 nucleotides read TGCGCCAGCAGCTTAACAGGGATAGGCCAGCCCCAGCATTTT.